Listed below are T cell receptor beta chains from one sample, sequenced in a study of graft-versus-host responses after intestinal transplantation. For these TCRs, the target antigens are not known. Data came from immunoSEQ multiplex PCR; TCRdb stores just in-frame clones and leaves some out. The sample lists over 80,000 clones, around 91% occurring once. Here the sequenced sample was unstimulated CD4+ T cells sorted from spleen or lymph node cells, taken before transplant. The receptors were sampled from a human donor who was the organ donor for an intestinal transplant. CDR3s include the opening cysteine and the closing phenylalanine or tryptophan. D genes are given only for firm matches. The size of a clone is reported for some rows only, either as once, few or many, or as a class for expanded clones.

V: TRBV28
size: -
J: TRBJ2-3
D: TRBD1
CDR3: CASSFILTGEDTQYF
DNA: TGTGCCAGCAGTTTTATTCTAACAGGGGAAGATACGCAGTATTTT

V: TRBV11-2
size: -
J: TRBJ2-7
D: -
CDR3: CASSLVSSLSYEQYF
DNA: TGTGCCAGCAGCTTAGTTTCTAGCCTCTCCTACGAGCAGTACTTC

V: TRBV4-3
size: -
J: TRBJ1-2
D: -
CDR3: CASSQEGRPYGYTF
DNA: TGCGCCAGCAGCCAAGAGGGCCGGCCCTATGGCTACACCTTC

V: TRBV5-1
size: -
J: TRBJ2-7
D: -
CDR3: CASSPTDYNHEQYF
DNA: TGCGCCAGCAGCCCCACAGACTACAACCACGAGCAGTACTTC

V: TRBV5-6
size: -
J: TRBJ1-1
D: TRBD1
CDR3: CASSLGTGDSRKTEAFF
DNA: TGTGCCAGCAGCTTGGGGACAGGGGATAGTAGAAAAACTGAAGCTTTCTTT

V: TRBV2
size: -
J: TRBJ1-1
D: -
CDR3: CASDRLGGLKNTEAFF
DNA: TGTGCCAGCGACCGTCTGGGGGGTCTGAAAAACACTGAAGCTTTCTTT

V: TRBV7-9
size: -
J: TRBJ1-2
D: TRBD1
CDR3: CASTPGTGNYGYTF
DNA: TGTGCCAGCACCCCTGGGACAGGGAACTATGGCTACACCTTC

V: TRBV5-1
size: -
J: TRBJ2-3
D: -
CDR3: CASSLAVATADTQYF
DNA: TGCGCCAGCAGCTTGGCGGTCGCTACGGCAGATACGCAGTATTTT

V: TRBV6-5
size: -
J: TRBJ1-5
D: TRBD1
CDR3: CAGSLTGDARQPQHF
DNA: TGTGCCGGCAGCCTCACAGGGGACGCACGGCAGCCCCAGCATTTT

V: TRBV9
size: once
J: TRBJ2-3
D: TRBD2
CDR3: CANRLTSGGATDTQYF
DNA: TGTGCCAATCGACTGACTAGCGGGGGGGCAACAGATACGCAGTATTTT

V: TRBV27
size: -
J: TRBJ1-1
D: -
CDR3: CASSEGSVTEAFF
DNA: TGTGCCAGTAGTGAGGGATCTGTCACTGAAGCTTTCTTT

V: TRBV4-3
size: few
J: TRBJ2-4
D: -
CDR3: CASSQGVEGEAIQYF
DNA: TGCGCCAGCAGCCAAGGGGTCGAAGGGGAGGCCATTCAGTACTTC

V: TRBV19
size: -
J: TRBJ1-2
D: -
CDR3: CASSIDRSYGYTF
DNA: TGTGCCAGTAGTATTGACAGGTCCTATGGCTACACCTTC

V: TRBV15
size: -
J: TRBJ2-7
D: TRBD1
CDR3: CATRDRGAYEQYF
DNA: TGTGCCACAAGGGACAGGGGAGCCTACGAGCAGTACTTC

V: TRBV6-1
size: -
J: TRBJ2-7
D: -
CDR3: CASSVNRNLYEQYF
DNA: TGTGCCAGCAGTGTCAACAGAAACCTCTACGAGCAGTACTTC

V: TRBV19
size: -
J: TRBJ1-5
D: TRBD1
CDR3: CASKTGQTDQPQHF
DNA: TGTGCCAGTAAAACGGGACAGACAGATCAGCCCCAGCATTTT

V: TRBV7-2
size: -
J: TRBJ1-4
D: -
CDR3: CANSRRRGEKLFF
DNA: TGTGCCAACAGCAGGAGAAGAGGGGAAAAACTGTTTTTT

V: TRBV4-1
size: -
J: TRBJ1-4
D: -
CDR3: CASSQDSRGLGEKLFF
DNA: TGCGCCAGCAGCCAAGATTCTCGGGGGTTGGGTGAAAAACTGTTTTTT

V: TRBV27
size: -
J: TRBJ1-6
D: -
CDR3: CASRSKRTGDNSPLHF
DNA: TGTGCCAGCAGAAGCAAAAGGACGGGAGATAATTCACCCCTCCACTTT

V: TRBV6-5
size: -
J: TRBJ1-2
D: -
CDR3: CASSTGGYYGYTF
DNA: TGTGCCAGCAGTACTGGAGGGTACTATGGCTACACCTTC

V: TRBV4-1
size: -
J: TRBJ2-3
D: TRBD2
CDR3: CASSQVGSGELADTQYF
DNA: TGCGCCAGCAGCCAAGTGGGTAGCGGGGAACTGGCAGATACGCAGTATTTT

V: TRBV5-1
size: once
J: TRBJ2-6
D: -
CDR3: CASDRGSGANVLTF
DNA: TGCGCCAGCGATCGGGGCTCTGGGGCCAACGTCCTGACTTTC

V: TRBV28
size: -
J: TRBJ2-7
D: -
CDR3: CASSPGLTYEQYF
DNA: TGTGCCAGCAGTCCAGGACTTACCTACGAGCAGTACTTC

V: TRBV15
size: -
J: TRBJ2-5
D: -
CDR3: CATSSGRAVETQYF
DNA: TGTGCCACCAGCTCGGGCAGGGCGGTAGAGACCCAGTACTTC

V: TRBV30
size: -
J: TRBJ2-7
D: -
CDR3: CAWSLGGFSYEQYF
DNA: TGTGCCTGGAGCCTGGGGGGATTCTCCTACGAGCAGTACTTC

V: TRBV4-2
size: once
J: TRBJ2-7
D: -
CDR3: CASSQDLATDSYEQYF
DNA: TGTGCCAGCAGCCAAGATCTAGCGACGGACTCCTACGAGCAGTACTTC

V: TRBV7-2
size: -
J: TRBJ1-2
D: -
CDR3: CASSLARANYGYTF
DNA: TGTGCCAGCAGCTTAGCCCGGGCTAACTATGGCTACACCTTC

V: TRBV5-1
size: -
J: TRBJ2-2
D: TRBD2
CDR3: CASSPGTTTGELFF
DNA: TGCGCCAGCAGCCCCGGGACTACCACCGGGGAGCTGTTTTTT

V: TRBV7-2
size: -
J: TRBJ1-6
D: -
CDR3: CASSTRGSSPLHF
DNA: TGTGCCAGCAGCACCCGGGGGAGTTCACCCCTCCACTTT